What follows are 27 T cell receptor beta chains derived from one specimen sequenced in a study of tissue T cells after allogeneic stem cell transplantation. Sequencing was performed with immunoSEQ multiplex PCR; in TCRdb, only in-frame clones are kept and a portion is missing. The table lists about 48,000 clones, 73% of them singletons, with 0.45% to 0.7% in the top ten. The sequenced sample consisted of sorted cells pooled from one or two spleens. The receptors shown here come from a pool of C57BL/6 mice in good health.

About this clone itself: Gene names and germline refer to mouse. The CDR3 extends 1 residue past the end of the read, so its final part is completed from the germline J gene. The J gene is TRBJ2-7, the V gene TRBV12-2; 11 bases are shared with TRBD2. This CDR3 has 14 amino acids. Germline loops: CDR1 SGHLS, CDR2 HYDKME. V lost 4 bases to trimming and J lost 5 bases; unmatched junction nucleotides: 6. The sequenced CDR3 bases are TGTGCCAGCTCCCGACTGGGGGGGAGGAATGAACAGTAC. It yields the protein CASSRLGGRNEQY. The CDR3 in its entirety is CASSRLGGRNEQYF.

On this clone: Gene names and germline refer to mouse. The CDR3 goes on 1 residue after the read ends, and that part is filled in from the germline J gene. This chain links TRBV13-1 with TRBJ1-6; 7 positions match TRBD1. TRBJ1-6 is given ORF status, its function remaining uncertain. Per the germline V gene, CDR1 is NSHNY and CDR2 is SYGAGN. CDR3 length: 16 residues. The ends lost 1 base at V and 4 bases at J; junction bases unmatched: 5. This chain's CDR3 is CASSDRSRGYNSPLYF. The sequenced part of the CDR3 DNA is TGTGCCAGCAGTGATCGGAGCAGGGGGTATAATTCGCCCCTCTAC.

To note about this clone: Mouse gene names apply. The CDR3 sequence: CAWSLEGEYNSPLYF. The covered CDR3 bases are TGTGCCTGGAGTCTAGAGGGAGAATATAATTCGCCCCTCTAC. This rearrangement joins TRBV31 to TRBJ1-6, with D unresolved. With the read ending 1 residue before the CDR3 end, the germline J gene is used to fill in that end. TRBJ1-6 carries the ORF label, with uncertain function. CDR3 size: 15 residues. V was trimmed by 0 bases and J by 4 bases, leaving 10 bases between them. From germline, CDR1 is GKSSPN and CDR2 SITVG.

On this clone itself: Gene names denote mouse genes. Read coverage stops 1 residue before the CDR3 terminus; the germline J gene supplies the remainder. The rearrangement links TRBV3 to TRBJ1-2, with D tentatively TRBD1 (5 bases). This CDR3 has 12 amino acids. Germline values: CDR1 SNHLY, CDR2 FYNGKV (reference sequence). V was trimmed by 3 bases and J by 4 bases, leaving 6 bases between them. Incomplete CDR3 DNA: TGTGCCAGCAGCTTTGGGGCCTCCGACTACACC. Residues: CASSFGASDYT. The full-length CDR3 reads as CASSFGASDYTF.

Details on this clone: The gene symbols are mouse symbols. The DNA ends 1 residue before the CDR3 does, and the rest of the CDR3 is filled in from the germline J gene. The J gene is TRBJ2-7, the V gene TRBV13-3; the D is unclear. Looked up from germline, CDR1 is NNHDY and CDR2 is SYVADS. CDR3 length: 12 residues. V gave up 0 bases and J gave up 4 bases, with 5 bases separating them. The sequenced part of the CDR3 DNA is TGTGCCAGCAGTGATGACAGTTATGAACAGTAC. Amino acids: CASSDDSYEQY. The entire CDR3 is CASSDDSYEQYF.

Points on this clone: Gene labels here are mouse ones. From the germline J gene comes the end of the CDR3, since the read stops 1 residue before it. This chain connects TRBV15 to TRBJ2-3; D unresolved. The CDR3 contains 13 residues. The V gene's germline CDR1 is SGHND and CDR2 FRSKSL. V lost 3 bases and J 0 bases, leaving 4 bases between the germline ends. The CDR3 bases that were read are TGTGCCAGCAGTTTGGGTAGTGCAGAAACGCTGTAT. Translating it yields CASSLGSAETLY. The full CDR3 protein is CASSLGSAETLYF. Combining the CDR3 with reference TRBV15 and TRBJ2-3 gives the whole variable domain DAGVTQTPRHEVAEKGQTIILKCEPVSGHNDLFWYRQTKIQGLELLSYFRSKSLMEDGGAFKDRFKAEMLNSSFSTLKIQPTEPKDSAVYLCASSLGSAETLYFGSGTRLTVL.

Concerning this clone itself: Germline and genes: mouse. The read halts 1 residue ahead of the CDR3 end, with the missing end drawn from the germline J gene. The V call is TRBV31, the J call TRBJ1-3; D not certain. Germline loops: CDR1 GKSSPN, CDR2 SITVG. This CDR3 region has 13 residues. The ends were cut back, 2 bases at V and 0 bases at J, with 5 bases in the middle. The CDR3 protein is CAWSKNSGNTLYF. The DNA read from the CDR3 is TGTGCCTGGAGTAAAAATTCTGGAAATACGCTCTAT.

To note about this clone: The genes and germline here are from mouse. The CDR3 end falls 1 residue outside the read, so it is completed with the germline J gene. The chain employs TRBV14 and TRBJ2-3, with 11 bases lining up with TRBD1. Germline values: CDR1 SGHDT, CDR2 FRDEAV. V was clipped by 1 base and J by 5 bases; unmatched bases: 3. This CDR3 contains 15 residues. The CDR3 DNA, read in part, is TGTGCCAGCAGTTTCAGGACAGGGGGCCTAGAAACGCTGTAT. It is translated as CASSFRTGGLETLY. In full, the CDR3 is CASSFRTGGLETLYF. The whole variable domain, filled in from reference TRBV14 and TRBJ2-3, reads EAGVTQSPRYAVLQEGQAVSFWCDPISGHDTLYWYQQPRDQGPQLLVYFRDEAVIDNSQLPSDRFSAVRPKGTNSTLKIQSAKQGDTATYLCASSFRTGGLETLYFGSGTRLTVL.

Notes on this clone: The listed genes are named as in mouse. The CDR3 end lies 1 residue beyond the end of the read and is filled in from the germline J gene. The chain joins TRBV2 to TRBJ2-4, with unresolved D. Germline-derived CDR1 and CDR2 are LGHNA and YSYQKL. The CDR3 loop spans 14 amino acids. V dropped 4 bases and J dropped 1 base, with 9 bases sitting between them. The sequenced part of the CDR3 DNA is TGTGCCAGCAGCCCCCCCGGGGGTCAAAACACCTTGTAC. Its translation is CASSPPGGQNTLY. The full CDR3 protein is CASSPPGGQNTLYF.

Concerning this clone: Genes and germline are mouse. The read terminates 1 residue ahead of where the CDR3 ends, so the germline J gene completes it. The chain uses TRBV13-3 and TRBJ2-5; D call uncertain. V was clipped by 4 bases and J by 0 bases, with 0 bases between them. The CDR3 length is 11 residues. Germline values: CDR1 NNHDY, CDR2 SYVADS. Partial CDR3 DNA: TGTGCCAGCAGTAACCAAGACACCCAGTAC. It is translated as CASSNQDTQY. The full CDR3 is CASSNQDTQYF. Combining the CDR3 with reference TRBV13-3 and TRBJ2-5 gives the whole variable domain EAAVTQSPRSKVAVTGGKVTLSCHQTNNHDYMYWYRQDTGHGLRLIHYSYVADSTEKGDIPDGYKASRPSQENFSLILELASLSQTAVYFCASSNQDTQYFGPGTRLLVL.

Concerning this clone: Genes and germline come from the mouse. CDR3 bases read: TGTGCAAGCAGCTTAAGGACTGGGGGGACTAGTGCAGAAACGCTGTAT. It specifies CASSLRTGGTSAETLY. The full CDR3 sequence reads CASSLRTGGTSAETLYF. V is TRBV16 and J is TRBJ2-3, with 11 bases that match TRBD2. The read falls 1 residue short of the CDR3 end, and the missing part is taken from the germline J gene. Germline CDR1 is SGHSA and CDR2 is FRNQAP. The junction had 4 bases not matched to a gene; V was cut back by 2 bases and J by 0 bases. The CDR3 is 17 amino acids.

About this clone itself: Genes here carry mouse names. The read gets to within 1 residue of the CDR3 end, and the germline J gene fills in the rest. The J gene is TRBJ2-3, the V gene TRBV4; 7 bases fit TRBD1. CDR3 size: 13 residues. Germline V gene lookup returns CDR1 LGHDT and CDR2 YNNKQL (reference sequence). The V segment lost 5 bases and the J segment 6 bases; nucleotides outside the gene matches: 5. Partial CDR3 DNA: TGTGCCAGCAGCCCCGACAGGGAGGAAACGCTGTAT. It encodes CASSPDREETLY. The entire CDR3 protein is CASSPDREETLYF.

As for this clone: The gene names here belong to mouse. The part of the CDR3 DNA that was read is TGTGCCAGCAGTGGAGAGCCTAGTGCAGAAACGCTGTAT. Translated: CASSGEPSAETLY. The full CDR3 protein is CASSGEPSAETLYF. The V gene is TRBV14, the J gene TRBJ2-3; D remains unclear. Sequencing ends 1 residue short of the CDR3 end; the germline J gene provides the rest. Between the trimmed V and J ends, which lost 4 bases and 0 bases, there was a span of 9 bases. From germline, CDR1 is SGHDT and CDR2 FRDEAV. The CDR3 contains 14 residues.

As to this clone: These gene names are mouse names. Read data end 1 residue before the CDR3 end; the end is taken from the germline J gene. The chain links TRBV19 to TRBJ1-4; 7 nucleotides align to TRBD1. With V trimmed by 1 base and J by 3 bases, 0 bases remained unmatched. Looked up from germline, CDR1 is FNHDT and CDR2 is SITEND (reference sequence). The CDR3 is 14 amino acids. Incomplete CDR3 DNA: TGTGCCAGCAGTATAACAGGGGCCAACGAAAGATTATTT. Protein product: CASSITGANERLF. The full CDR3 protein is CASSITGANERLFF. Full variable domain (missing parts from reference TRBV19 and TRBJ1-4): GGIITQTPKFLIGQEGQKLTLKCQQNFNHDTMYWYRQDSGKGLRLIYYSITENDLQKGDLSEGYDASREKKSSFSLTVTSAQKNEMAVFLCASSITGANERLFFGHGTKLSVL.

For this clone: The genes are named according to mouse. The observed sequence ends 1 residue before the CDR3 terminus, with the missing tail filled in from the germline J gene. The chain joins TRBV16 to TRBJ2-4; perhaps TRBD1 as D (5 bases). V lost 1 base and J 7 bases, leaving 9 bases between the germline ends. Germline V gene sequence: CDR1 SGHSA, CDR2 FRNQAP. The length of the CDR3 is 13 residues. CDR3 DNA (partial): TGTGCAAGCAGCTTAGGAGGGGATGACACCTTGTAC. It is translated as CASSLGGDDTLY. The entire CDR3 protein is CASSLGGDDTLYF.

Notes on this clone: Gene and germline names: mouse. The read falls 1 residue short of the CDR3 end, and the missing part is taken from the germline J gene. This chain connects TRBV13-3 to TRBJ2-2, with a possible D match to TRBD1 (6 bases). The germline V and J ends were trimmed by 2 bases and 3 bases, with 8 bases remaining between them. CDR3 length equals 14 residues. Germline assignment: CDR1 NNHDY and CDR2 SYVADS. CDR3 sequence reads: CASSDRGYTGQLYF. The sequenced CDR3 bases are TGTGCCAGCAGTGACAGGGGATACACCGGGCAGCTCTAC.

Note on this clone: Gene names are the mouse ones. The CDR3 sequence is CASSPRGGSQNTLYF. CDR3 DNA (partial): TGTGCCAGCAGTCCCAGGGGAGGGAGTCAAAACACCTTGTAC. The V call is TRBV13-3, the J call TRBJ2-4, with D maybe TRBD1 (6 bases). The read ends 1 residue before the CDR3 terminus; that terminus is restored from the germline J gene. In germline, CDR1 is NNHDY, CDR2 SYVADS. V was shortened by 4 bases and J by 0 bases, with 12 bases between the two germline ends. The CDR3 is 15 residues long.

With respect to this clone: The gene names here belong to mouse. Coverage ceases 1 residue before the CDR3 finishes, and the germline J gene fills in the end. V and J are TRBV17 and TRBJ2-7, with D possibly called TRBD1 or TRBD2 (5 bases each). V was pared by 0 bases and J by 5 bases, with 5 bases between. The germline V gene encodes CDR1 MNHDT and CDR2 YYDKIL. The CDR3 is 12 amino acids. CDR3 protein: CASSREGDEQYF. The CDR3 bases that were read are TGTGCTAGCAGTAGAGAGGGGGATGAACAGTAC.

As regards this clone: The listed genes are named as in mouse. With the read ending 1 residue before the CDR3 end, the germline J gene is used to fill in that end. The rearrangement links TRBV1 to TRBJ1-6; 9 bases are shared with TRBD1. TRBJ1-6 is assigned to the ORF class and has an uncertain function. V gave up 6 bases and J gave up 7 bases; unmatched junction bases: 4. This CDR3 is built from 14 residues. Germline V gene lookup returns CDR1 NSQYPW and CDR2 LRSPGD (reference sequence). The chain's CDR3 is CTCSRDRDNSPLYF. Partial CDR3 DNA: TGCACCTGCAGCCGGGACAGGGACAATTCGCCCCTCTAC.

As concerns this clone: Mouse names are used for the genes. The read is 1 residue too short to cover the CDR3 end, so that end is filled in from the germline J gene. This chain joins TRBV16 and TRBJ1-1, with a weak D call TRBD1 (6 bases). CDR3 length equals 15 residues. Germline V gene data show CDR1 as SGHSA and CDR2 as FRNQAP. Deletions cut 3 bases from V and 0 bases from J, with 11 bases between. This CDR3 is CASSLHRDANTEVFF. CDR3 DNA, as far as it was read: TGTGCAAGCAGCTTGCACAGGGATGCAAACACAGAAGTCTTC.

This clone turned up a few times. The gene symbols are mouse symbols. This CDR3 is also generated by other DNA sequences in the sample. CDR3 DNA (partial): TGTGCCAGCGGTGATGCACTGGGGGGAGATGAACAGTAC. This translates into CASGDALGGDEQY. The full-length CDR3 reads as CASGDALGGDEQYF. The V gene is TRBV13-2, the J gene TRBJ2-7; TRBD2 matches at 9 bases. The DNA ends 1 residue before the CDR3 does, and the rest of the CDR3 is filled in from the germline J gene. Germline V gene lookup returns CDR1 NNHNN and CDR2 SYGAGS (reference sequence). The CDR3 extends over 14 amino acids. The junction had 3 bases not matched to a gene; V was cut back by 0 bases and J by 5 bases.

Turning to this clone: Gene names refer to mouse genes. The sequence runs out 1 residue before the end of the CDR3; the remainder is reconstructed from the germline J gene. V is TRBV23 and J is TRBJ1-1. Germline V CDR1 and CDR2: KGHTA, FQNQQP. The CDR3 sequence is 10 residues long. The CDR3 here is CSGANTEVFF. The CDR3 DNA, read in part, is TGCTCCGGTGCAAACACAGAAGTCTTC.

A remark on this clone: Gene names and germline match the mouse. The read finishes 1 residue shy of the CDR3 end, and the germline J gene is used to complete it. The chain links TRBV16 to TRBJ2-5, with D hard to call. The V end was cut by 3 bases, the J end by 4 bases, with 8 bases between. CDR1 and CDR2 (germline): SGHSA, FRNQAP. The CDR3 consists of 13 residues. The CDR3 DNA, read in part, is TGTGCAAGCAGCTTTGGCATTGAAGACACCCAGTAC. Translating it yields CASSFGIEDTQY. The entire CDR3 is CASSFGIEDTQYF.

Points on this clone: The gene symbols are mouse symbols. The CDR3 end is not reached by the read, which stops 1 residue before it; the germline J gene fills it in. The chain couples TRBV24 to TRBJ1-2; tentative D call: TRBD1 (5 bases). The CDR3 is made up of 15 amino acids. V dropped 2 bases and J dropped 3 bases, with 13 bases sitting between them. CDR1 KGHTA and CDR2 FRNEEI come from the germline V gene. This chain's CDR3 is CASSLEVRAYSDYTF. Partial CDR3 DNA: TGTGCCAGCAGTCTGGAAGTCAGGGCGTACTCCGACTACACC.

In regard to this clone: Gene and germline names: mouse. The read stops 1 residue short of the end of the CDR3; the missing end is completed from the germline J gene. The rearrangement joins TRBV31 to TRBJ2-3, with D tentatively TRBD2 (6 bases). V was shortened by 0 bases and J by 0 bases, with 13 bases between the two germline ends. Germline V CDR1 and CDR2: GKSSPN, SITVG. The CDR3 has 16 amino acids. This CDR3 reads CAWSLSLGLSAETLYF. CDR3 DNA (partial): TGTGCCTGGAGTCTATCGCTGGGACTTAGTGCAGAAACGCTGTAT.

Comment on this clone: Each gene name is a mouse one. The read ends 1 residue shy of where the CDR3 ends; the end is completed using the germline J gene. The rearrangement uses TRBV13-1 and TRBJ1-5; D not resolved. The CDR3 has 14 amino acids. Per germline, CDR1 NSHNY and CDR2 SYGAGN. V was trimmed by 0 bases and J by 0 bases, leaving 4 bases between them. The CDR3 spells CASSDAVNNQAPLF. CDR3 DNA, as far as it was read: TGTGCCAGCAGTGATGCAGTTAACAACCAGGCTCCGCTT.

Details on this clone: Each gene name is a mouse one. The CDR3 end is not reached by the read, which stops 1 residue before it; the germline J gene fills it in. The gene calls are TRBV16 and TRBJ2-1, with 7 bases fitting TRBD1. Germline CDR1 is SGHSA and CDR2 is FRNQAP. V lost 4 bases to trimming and J lost 5 bases; unmatched junction nucleotides: 2. This CDR3 spans 13 amino acids. The CDR3 sequence is CASSSGQNAEQFF. The part of the CDR3 DNA that was read is TGTGCAAGCAGCTCGGGACAGAATGCTGAGCAGTTC.